This T cell receptor (beta chain) was sequenced in a study of OX40 agonist ivuxolimab in advanced cancers. The study in broad terms: Ivuxolimab was an agonistic, fully human IgG2 monoclonal antibody directed against OX40 (CD134), a costimulatory receptor. The paper reports the monotherapy dose-escalation portion (N of about 56 patients) of the phase I ivuxolimab trial. Prior anti-PD-1, anti-PD-L1 or anti-CTLA-4 therapy was permitted, and checkpoint inhibitors had been received by about 44% of dose-escalation patients. The purpose of peripheral TCRbeta sequencing was to test whether ivuxolimab changed TCR sequence diversity and led to clonal T-cell expansion. Of the roughly 52 patients in dose escalation, about 20 had hepatocellular carcinoma, about 15 had melanoma, 9 had renal cell carcinoma and 9 had head and neck cancer. Intravenous ivuxolimab was administered to patients every 2 weeks at six dose levels: 0.01, 0.1, 0.3, 1.5, 3 and 10 mg/kg. In the dose-escalation cohort, approximately 82% of patients were male, and the mean age was roughly 60 years with a range of roughly 20 to 80. Partial responses occurred in three dose-escalation patients, of whom one had hepatocellular carcinoma and two had cutaneous melanoma.

From the cysteine up to the phenylalanine, the CDR3 has a length of 15 residues. The CDR3 DNA has 45 bases and is translated from base 1. CDR1 is given as MNHNS and CDR2 as SASEGT, both from the germline V gene. Trimming removed 1 base from V and 4 bases from J; the gene matches leave 5 bases unexplained. The trial excluded patients who had a history of autoimmune disease or who were on systemic immunosuppression. In every dose cohort, peripheral blood was drawn for TCR sequencing at baseline, cycle 4 day 1, and cycle 7 day 1. The samples were drawn from a first-in-human, open-label, multicenter phase I dose-escalation trial of ivuxolimab. The trial enrolled adults with locally advanced or metastatic head and neck squamous cell, hepatocellular, melanoma or renal cell carcinoma. Before TCR sequencing, CD4+ T cells and CD8+ T cells from peripheral blood were sorted into separate populations. What the work shows at the level of the full study, not this receptor alone: The antigen specificity of the clonally expanded peripheral T cells was not determined. At doses of 0.1 to 3.0 mg/kg, clonal expansion of both CD4+ and CD8+ T cells in blood was seen between baseline and week 6. After ivuxolimab, more expanded clones were found on average in CD8+ T cells than in CD4+ T cells. Partial responders in the 0.1-3.0 mg/kg groups had among the lowest normalized peripheral clonal expansion, especially among CD8+ T cells. Low levels of normalized T-cell clonal expansion were also seen in some nonresponding patients.

Concerning this clone: The clone's antigen remains unknown. Base-call qualities are not available, and no considerably larger clone is one nucleotide away.

To sequence the TCRbeta CDR3 region, genomic DNA was isolated from the sorted cells. The immunoSEQ Assay was used for sequencing of TCRbeta CDR3 regions. Here the immuneACCESS table is served through TCRdb, limited to in-frame sequences with V and J called. Missing clones are a known gap in these copies; in checked studies unresolved V genes cover under half, and the rest lacks a known reason. Present in this sample are fewer than 80,000 clones, over 75% of which were seen just once. Less than 6% of the sample belongs to the ten largest clones. The V and J genes are TRBV6-1 and TRBJ2-7; TRBD1 lines up with 9 middle nucleotides. Sequencing was performed on CD4+ or CD8+ T cells sorted from blood, taken in a trial of the OX40 agonist ivuxolimab. This TCR was sampled from an adult with an advanced solid tumor such as melanoma, head and neck, liver or kidney cancer. The nucleotide sequence is given as TGTGCCAGCAGTGAAGGTCCCGGGACAGGGTACGAGCAGTACTTC. It encodes CASSEGPGTGYEQYF.